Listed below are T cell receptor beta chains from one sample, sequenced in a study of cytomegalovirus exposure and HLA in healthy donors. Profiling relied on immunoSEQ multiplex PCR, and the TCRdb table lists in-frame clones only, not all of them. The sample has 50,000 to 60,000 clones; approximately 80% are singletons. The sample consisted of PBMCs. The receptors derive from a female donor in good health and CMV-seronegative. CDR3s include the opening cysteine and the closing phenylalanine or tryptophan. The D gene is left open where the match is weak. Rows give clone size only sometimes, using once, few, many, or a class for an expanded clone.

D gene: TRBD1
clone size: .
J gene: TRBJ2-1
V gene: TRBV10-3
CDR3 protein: CAISGQNRGHEQFF
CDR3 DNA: TGTGCCATCAGTGGGCAGAACAGGGGGCATGAGCAGTTCTTC

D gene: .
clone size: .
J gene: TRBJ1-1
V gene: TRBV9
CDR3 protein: CASREGGRAFF
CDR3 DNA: TGTGCCAGCAGAGAGGGGGGGCGAGCTTTCTTT

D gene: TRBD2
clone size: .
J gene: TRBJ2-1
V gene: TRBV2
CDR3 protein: CATQLADSYNEQFF
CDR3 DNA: TGTGCCACCCAACTAGCGGACTCCTACAATGAGCAGTTCTTC

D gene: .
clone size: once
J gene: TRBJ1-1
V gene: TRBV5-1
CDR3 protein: CASSSRIYTEAFF
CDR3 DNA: TGCGCCAGCAGCTCCAGGATTTACACTGAAGCTTTCTTT

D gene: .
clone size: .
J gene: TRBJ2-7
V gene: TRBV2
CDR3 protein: CASKSPIEQYF
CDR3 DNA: TGTGCCAGCAAAAGCCCTATCGAGCAGTACTTC

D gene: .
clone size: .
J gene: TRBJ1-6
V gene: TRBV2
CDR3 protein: CASSGTFGDSPLHF
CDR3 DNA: TGTGCCAGCAGTGGGACATTCGGTGATTCACCCCTCCACTTT

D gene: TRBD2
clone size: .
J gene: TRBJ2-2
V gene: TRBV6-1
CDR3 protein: CASSEAKTSGATGELFF
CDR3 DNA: TGTGCCAGCAGTGAGGCAAAGACTAGCGGGGCGACCGGGGAGCTGTTTTTT

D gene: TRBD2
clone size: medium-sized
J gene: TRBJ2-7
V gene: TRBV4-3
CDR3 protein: CASSPGVAGYEQYF
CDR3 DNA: TGCGCCAGCAGCCCCGGGGTAGCGGGGTACGAGCAGTACTTC

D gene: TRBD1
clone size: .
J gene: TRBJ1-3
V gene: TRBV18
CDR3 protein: CASSPAGTGSSGNTIYF
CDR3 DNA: TGTGCCAGCTCACCGGCTGGGACAGGGTCCTCTGGAAACACCATATATTTT

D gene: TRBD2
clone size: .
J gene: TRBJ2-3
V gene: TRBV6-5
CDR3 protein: CASSSSGGATDTQYF
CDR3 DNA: TGTGCCAGCAGCTCTAGCGGGGGGGCCACAGATACGCAGTATTTT

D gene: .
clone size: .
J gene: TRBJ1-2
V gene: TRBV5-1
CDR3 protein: CASSLDRDYGYTF
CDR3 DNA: TGCGCCAGCAGTCTGGACAGAGACTATGGCTACACCTTC

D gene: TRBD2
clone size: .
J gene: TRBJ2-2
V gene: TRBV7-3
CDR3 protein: CASHRGELNTGELFF
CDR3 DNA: TGTGCCAGCCATCGGGGGGAATTGAACACCGGGGAGCTGTTTTTT

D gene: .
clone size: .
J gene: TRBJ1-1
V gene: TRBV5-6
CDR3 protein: CASSPSGGAGTEAFF
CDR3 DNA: TGTGCCAGCAGCCCGTCGGGGGGCGCGGGGACTGAAGCTTTCTTT

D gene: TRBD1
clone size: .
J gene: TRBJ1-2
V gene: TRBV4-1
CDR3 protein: CASSHPGGMDGYTF
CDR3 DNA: TGCGCCAGCAGCCACCCAGGGGGCATGGACGGCTACACCTTC

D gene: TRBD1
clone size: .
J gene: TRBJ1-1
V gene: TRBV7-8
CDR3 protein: CASSHIQGEGDTEAFF
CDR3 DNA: TGTGCCAGCAGCCATATACAGGGGGAGGGTGACACTGAAGCTTTCTTT

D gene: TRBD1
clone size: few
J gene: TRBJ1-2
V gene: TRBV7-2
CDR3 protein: CASSLLGTGENYGYTF
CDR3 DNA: TGTGCCAGCAGCTTACTCGGGACAGGGGAGAACTATGGCTACACCTTC

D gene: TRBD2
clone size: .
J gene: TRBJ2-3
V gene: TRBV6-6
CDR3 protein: CATNGRGTDTQYF
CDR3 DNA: TGTGCCACCAACGGGAGGGGCACAGATACGCAGTATTTT

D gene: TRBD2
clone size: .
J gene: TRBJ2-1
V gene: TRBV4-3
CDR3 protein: CASSPLAGGLGGEQFF
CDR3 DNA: TGCGCCAGCAGCCCGCTAGCGGGGGGGCTTGGTGGTGAGCAGTTCTTC

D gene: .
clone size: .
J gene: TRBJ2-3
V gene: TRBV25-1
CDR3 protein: CASSEMWGAADTQYF
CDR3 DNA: TGTGCCAGCAGTGAAATGTGGGGCGCGGCAGATACGCAGTATTTT

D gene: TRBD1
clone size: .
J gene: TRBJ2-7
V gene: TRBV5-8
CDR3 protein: CASSSRQGSYEQYF
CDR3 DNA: TGTGCCAGCAGCTCCCGACAGGGCTCCTACGAGCAGTACTTC

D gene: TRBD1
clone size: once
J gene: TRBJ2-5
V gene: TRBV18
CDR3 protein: CASSPPWTGQETQYF
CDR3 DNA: TGTGCCAGCTCACCGCCATGGACAGGGCAAGAGACCCAGTACTTC

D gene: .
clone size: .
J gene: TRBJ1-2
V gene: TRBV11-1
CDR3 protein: CASSLDRFRYGYTF
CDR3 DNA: TGTGCCAGCAGCTTAGACAGATTCCGTTATGGCTACACCTTC

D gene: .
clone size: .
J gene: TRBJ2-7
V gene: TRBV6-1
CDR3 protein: CASSIGGYEQYF
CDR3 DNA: TGTGCCAGCAGTATCGGAGGCTACGAGCAGTACTTC

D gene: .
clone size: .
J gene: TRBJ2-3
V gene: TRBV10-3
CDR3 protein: CAISVRADTQYF
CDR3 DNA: TGTGCCATCAGTGTACGGGCAGATACGCAGTATTTT

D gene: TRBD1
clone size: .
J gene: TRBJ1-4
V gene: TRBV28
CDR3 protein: CASSPNRGPNEKLFF
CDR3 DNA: TGTGCCAGCAGTCCCAACAGGGGCCCTAATGAAAAACTGTTTTTT

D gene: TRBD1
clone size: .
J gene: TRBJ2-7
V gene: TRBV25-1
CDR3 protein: CANTGQGTSLNYEQYF
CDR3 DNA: TGTGCCAACACCGGACAGGGGACCTCTCTAAACTACGAGCAGTACTTC

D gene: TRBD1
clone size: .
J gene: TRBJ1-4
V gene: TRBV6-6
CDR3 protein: CASSYGGQSEKLFF
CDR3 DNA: TGTGCCAGCAGTTACGGGGGACAGTCAGAAAAACTGTTTTTT

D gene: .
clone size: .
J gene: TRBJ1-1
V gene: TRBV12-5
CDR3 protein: CASGLVSTEAFF
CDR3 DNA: TGTGCTAGTGGTTTGGTCTCCACTGAAGCTTTCTTT

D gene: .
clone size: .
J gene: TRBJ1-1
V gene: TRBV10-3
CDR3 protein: CAISDWRGRNTEAFF
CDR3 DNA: TGTGCCATCAGTGATTGGAGGGGACGGAACACTGAAGCTTTCTTT

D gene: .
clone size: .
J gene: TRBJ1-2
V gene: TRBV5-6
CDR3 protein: CASSSRRGEGGYTF
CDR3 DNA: TGTGCCAGCAGCTCGAGGAGGGGAGAGGGTGGCTACACCTTC